This is a list of T cell receptor beta chains from one sample in a study of CD8 T cells in Susac syndrome. TCRdb used MiXCR to reprocess the immunoSEQ multiplex PCR reads, holding one entry per CDR3 protein. The sample lists about 170,000 distinct CDR3 sequences, more than 95% occurring once. Sample: CD4+ T cells from PBMCs. The receptors come from a human donor with Susac syndrome. The CDR3 runs from the conserved cysteine through the conserved F or W. Fields, in order: J gene, D gene, clone size, V gene, CDR3 DNA, CDR3 protein. A D gene is named only where the DNA matches it firmly. Clone size is stated in some rows and not others, as once, few, many or a class when expanded.

J: TRBJ2-6; D: NA; size: NA; V: TRBV7-2; DNA: TGTGCCAGCAGCTTAGGCGTCCTGACTTTC; CDR3: CASSLGVLTF
J: TRBJ2-5; D: TRBD2; size: NA; V: TRBV7-2; DNA: TGTGCCAGCAGCCCAGGAGGACTAGCCTCAGAGACCCAGTACTTC; CDR3: CASSPGGLASETQYF
J: TRBJ2-7; D: NA; size: NA; V: TRBV24-1; DNA: TGTGCCACCATGTCAGGGGACTCCTACGAGCAGTACTTC; CDR3: CATMSGDSYEQYF
J: TRBJ1-1; D: NA; size: NA; V: TRBV27; DNA: TGTGCCAGCAGTTTATTGCGGGCGTCGGACACTGAAGCTTTCTTT; CDR3: CASSLLRASDTEAFF
J: TRBJ1-5; D: NA; size: NA; V: TRBV7-9; DNA: TGTGCCAGCAGCTTGATGGGGGGAGAACAGCCCCAGCATTTT; CDR3: CASSLMGGEQPQHF
J: TRBJ1-1; D: NA; size: few; V: TRBV14; DNA: TGTGCCAGCAGCCAAGAGCTGAACACTGAAGCTTTCTTT; CDR3: CASSQELNTEAFF
J: TRBJ1-2; D: TRBD1; size: NA; V: TRBV12-3/TRBV12-4; DNA: TGTGCCAGCGTTGGACAGGGTAGCTATGGCTACACCTTC; CDR3: CASVGQGSYGYTF
J: TRBJ1-1; D: NA; size: NA; V: TRBV29-1; DNA: TGCAGCGTCAAAATCAACTTGGGCCTGAACACTGAAGCTTTCTTT; CDR3: CSVKINLGLNTEAFF
J: TRBJ2-3; D: NA; size: NA; V: TRBV12-3/TRBV12-4; DNA: TGTGCCAGCAGTTTCGGGGGTTCAGATACGCAGTATTTT; CDR3: CASSFGGSDTQYF
J: TRBJ1-1; D: NA; size: NA; V: TRBV4-3; DNA: TGCGCCAGCAGCCAATTTACGGGGTGGGCCCCCGAAGCTTTCTTT; CDR3: CASSQFTGWAPEAFF
J: TRBJ1-4; D: TRBD1; size: NA; V: TRBV5-4; DNA: TGTGCCAGCAGCTTAGCCCCCGGGACAGGGGAGGAAAAACTGTTTTTT; CDR3: CASSLAPGTGEEKLFF
J: TRBJ2-1; D: TRBD2; size: NA; V: TRBV28; DNA: TGTGCCAGCAGCCCTGGTAGCGGGGGACCTTACAATGAGCAGTTCTTC; CDR3: CASSPGSGGPYNEQFF
J: TRBJ2-5; D: NA; size: NA; V: TRBV2; DNA: TGTGCCAGCAGTGAGCGCAACCAAGAGACCCAGTACTTC; CDR3: CASSERNQETQYF
J: TRBJ1-2; D: NA; size: NA; V: TRBV10-3; DNA: TGTGCCATCAGGGGCACTAACTATGGCTACACCTTC; CDR3: CAIRGTNYGYTF
J: TRBJ2-7; D: TRBD2; size: NA; V: TRBV7-6; DNA: TGTGCCAGCAGCCCCACGGGGGGGGCAGGGGATCAATACGAGCAGTACTTC; CDR3: CASSPTGGAGDQYEQYF
J: TRBJ2-3; D: TRBD2; size: NA; V: TRBV29-1; DNA: TGCAGCGTTGATGTGGAGCGGGGGACGCAGTATTTT; CDR3: CSVDVERGTQYF
J: TRBJ1-5; D: NA; size: NA; V: TRBV2; DNA: TGTGCCAGCAGTAGCAGGGGTCGCGATCAGCCCCAGCATTTT; CDR3: CASSSRGRDQPQHF
J: TRBJ1-5; D: NA; size: NA; V: TRBV15; DNA: TGTGCCACCAGCAGAGGGGGAGGGGAACAGCCCCAGCATTTT; CDR3: CATSRGGGEQPQHF
J: TRBJ1-1; D: NA; size: NA; V: TRBV7-3; DNA: TGTGCCAGCAGCCCGGCTAACGACATAGGGTTGCAAGCTTTCTTT; CDR3: CASSPANDIGLQAFF
J: TRBJ2-7; D: TRBD1; size: NA; V: TRBV6-1; DNA: TGTGCCAGCACGGACAGGGAGTATTACGAGCAGTACTTC; CDR3: CASTDREYYEQYF
J: TRBJ2-3; D: NA; size: NA; V: TRBV12-3/TRBV12-4; DNA: TGTGCCAGCAGTTTTTCAGCTAACAGAGATACGCAGTATTTT; CDR3: CASSFSANRDTQYF
J: TRBJ1-2; D: TRBD1; size: NA; V: TRBV29-1; DNA: TGCAGCGTTGCCCCCGGGACAGGGCGCGGTGGCTACACCTTC; CDR3: CSVAPGTGRGGYTF
J: TRBJ2-2; D: TRBD2; size: once; V: TRBV19; DNA: TGTGCCAGTAGTCCGGGGGGACCCGGGGAGCTGTTTTTT; CDR3: CASSPGGPGELFF
J: TRBJ2-1; D: TRBD2; size: NA; V: TRBV11-2; DNA: TGTGCCAGCAGCTTATGGGATGTACAGCGGGGGGCTACGTTGCTTCTGTTAAATGAGCAGTTCTTC; CDR3: CASSLWDVQRGATLLLLNEQFF